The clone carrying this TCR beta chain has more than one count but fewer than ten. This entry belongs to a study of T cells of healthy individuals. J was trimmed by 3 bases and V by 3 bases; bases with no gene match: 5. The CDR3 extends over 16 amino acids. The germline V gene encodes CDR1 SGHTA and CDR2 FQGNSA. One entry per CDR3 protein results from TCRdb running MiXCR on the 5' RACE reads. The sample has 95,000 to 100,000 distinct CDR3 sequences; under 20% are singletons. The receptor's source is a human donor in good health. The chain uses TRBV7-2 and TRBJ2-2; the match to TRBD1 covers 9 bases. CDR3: CASSFGTGIDTGELFF. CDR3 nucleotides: TGTGCCAGCAGCTTTGGGACAGGGATCGACACCGGGGAGCTGTTTTTT.